The rows below give T cell receptor beta chains drawn from one sample of a study of blood T cell repertoires in COVID-19. The method was immunoSEQ multiplex PCR; TCRdb's version includes in-frame clones alone and lacks a portion of them. This sample yields some 48,000 clones, of which approximately 95% are seen a single time; 1% belongs to the top ten. What was sequenced was peripheral blood. These receptors all come from a man in his sixties with COVID-19, enrolled during active disease. Both conserved end residues are part of each CDR3. A D gene is named only where the DNA matches it firmly. The listing skips clone size in some rows; elsewhere it reads once, few, many or a size class.

TRBJ1-5 NA TRBV19 NA TGTGCCAGTAGTATAGATGGTGGCGGATCTAATCAGCCCCAGCATTTT CASSIDGGGSNQPQHF
TRBJ2-2 NA TRBV29-1 NA TGCAGCGTTGCTCTACCTGCGGGGTACGGGGAGCTGTTTTTT CSVALPAGYGELFF
TRBJ2-2 once TRBV6-2/TRBV6-3 TRBD2 TGTGCCAGCAGTTACTCCACTAGCGGGAGTGCCGGGGAGCTGTTTTTT CASSYSTSGSAGELFF
TRBJ1-6 NA TRBV3-1/TRBV3-2 NA TGTGCCAGCAGCCTAGAAGACGGGGGGCGCGTATCACCCCTCCACTTT CASSLEDGGRVSPLHF
TRBJ1-2 NA TRBV9 TRBD1 TGTGCCAGCAGCCAGGACAGGGGTGGCTACACCTTC CASSQDRGGYTF
TRBJ2-3 NA TRBV11-2 TRBD2 TGTGCCAGCAGCTTTGGACTAGCGGGAGGGAGCACAGATACGCAGTATTTT CASSFGLAGGSTDTQYF
TRBJ1-2 NA TRBV30 TRBD1 TGTGCCTGGAGTCTAAGGACAGGGGGCAACTATGGCTACACCTTC CAWSLRTGGNYGYTF
TRBJ1-5 NA TRBV18 NA TGTGCCAGCTCACCAGGGCAGGGTGATCAGCCCCAGCATTTT CASSPGQGDQPQHF
TRBJ2-6 NA TRBV7-3 TRBD1 TGTGCCAGCAGCCCCGGGACAGGGGTCCCTGGGGCCAACGTCCTGACTTTC CASSPGTGVPGANVLTF
TRBJ2-1 NA TRBV10-3 TRBD1 TGTGCCATCAGTTGGGACAGGGACAATGAGCAGTTCTTC CAISWDRDNEQFF
TRBJ2-6 NA TRBV19 TRBD1 TGTGCCAGTCGGGACAGGGGGGACTCTGGGGCCAACGTCCTGACTTTC CASRDRGDSGANVLTF
TRBJ2-1 NA TRBV28 TRBD2 TGTGCCAGCTTTTTTAGCGGGAGCTCCTACAATGAGCAGTTCTTC CASFFSGSSYNEQFF
TRBJ2-2 NA TRBV9 TRBD2 TGTGCCAGCAGCGTACGGGGAGGGGCGGCCGGGGAGCTGTTTTTT CASSVRGGAAGELFF
TRBJ2-6 NA TRBV6-6 NA TGTGCCAGCAGTGGGCTGAACTCTGGGGCCAACGTCCTGACTTTC CASSGLNSGANVLTF
TRBJ1-1 NA TRBV11-2 TRBD1 TGTGCCAGCAGCTACGGGACAGGGGCTAGGGCTTTCTTT CASSYGTGARAFF
TRBJ2-7 NA TRBV28 TRBD2 TGTGCCAGCAGTAACCTTCCGACGGGAGGGCCGTACGAGCAGTACTTC CASSNLPTGGPYEQYF
TRBJ1-1 NA TRBV7-7 NA TGTGCTAGCAGCTTAGCCAGGGGTCGGAACACTGAAGCTTTCTTT CASSLARGRNTEAFF
TRBJ2-7 NA TRBV20-1 NA TGCAGTGCTAGTGTTCGACAGAGATCCTACGAGCAGTACTTC CSASVRQRSYEQYF
TRBJ2-7 NA TRBV3-1/TRBV3-2 NA TGTGCCAGCAGCCATCTAGGGGGACCCTACGAGCAGTACTTC CASSHLGGPYEQYF
TRBJ2-7 NA TRBV19 TRBD2 TGTGCCAGTAGTAGACTAGCGGCACCATCCTACGAGCAGTACTTC CASSRLAAPSYEQYF
TRBJ1-1 NA TRBV18 NA TGTGCCAGCTCACCACTACGGGAGAACACTGAAGCTTTCTTT CASSPLRENTEAFF
TRBJ2-1 NA TRBV6-5 NA TGTGCCAGCAGTTTAGGGGCCCCGTCCGATGAGCAGTTCTTC CASSLGAPSDEQFF
TRBJ2-7 NA TRBV30 TRBD1 TGTGCCTGGAGACGGGACAGGGGGCTTGGCGAGCAGTACTTC CAWRRDRGLGEQYF
TRBJ1-4 NA TRBV5-1 NA TGCGCCAGCAGCTATCAGGGATCAACTAATGAAAAACTGTTTTTT CASSYQGSTNEKLFF
TRBJ2-2 NA TRBV28 TRBD1 TGTGCCAGCAGCTGGACAGGGCCCGGGGAGCTGTTTTTT CASSWTGPGELFF
TRBJ1-5 NA TRBV19 NA TGTGCCAGTACTCCCCTAGGGACGAGCGGGGGCAATCAGCCCCAGCATTTT CASTPLGTSGGNQPQHF
TRBJ2-1 NA TRBV27 NA TGTGCCAGCAGTTTATCCGGACTTTCCTACAATGAGCAGTTCTTC CASSLSGLSYNEQFF
TRBJ1-2 NA TRBV6-2/TRBV6-3 NA TGTGCCAGCAGTAACACAGGGAGTTATGGCTACACCTTC CASSNTGSYGYTF
TRBJ1-1 NA TRBV10-3 NA TGTGCCATCAGTGAGTCGATCGGGTACACTGAAGCTTTCTTT CAISESIGYTEAFF
TRBJ2-1 NA TRBV18 TRBD1 TGTGCCAGCTCACCAGACAGGGGGGGGAAGAATGAGCAGTTCTTC CASSPDRGGKNEQFF
TRBJ2-7 few TRBV5-4 NA TGTGCCAGCAGCCTAAGGGCCGGACAGACCGACGAGCAGTACTTC CASSLRAGQTDEQYF
TRBJ1-2 NA TRBV6-6 NA TGTGCCAGCAGTTACTCGGCGGAAAACTATGGCTACACCTTC CASSYSAENYGYTF
TRBJ1-5 NA TRBV19 NA TGTGCCAGTAGAGAAGGGACATCGAACCAGCCCCAGCATTTT CASREGTSNQPQHF
TRBJ2-1 once TRBV9 TRBD2 TGTGCCAGCATCCCGGGACTAGCGGGGGCCTACAATGAGCAGTTCTTC CASIPGLAGAYNEQFF
TRBJ2-3 NA TRBV20-1 NA TGCAGTGCTAGTCCGGGGTATGTGGCCACAGATACGCAGTATTTT CSASPGYVATDTQYF
TRBJ2-6 NA TRBV11-2 TRBD1 TGTGCCAGCAGCTTAGAGACAGGGGGAGCGTCTGGGGCCAACGTCCTGACTTTC CASSLETGGASGANVLTF
TRBJ2-1 NA TRBV2 TRBD2 TGTGCCAGCAGCGGGACTAGCGGGGGGGTGATGGGGCAGTTCTTC CASSGTSGGVMGQFF
TRBJ2-7 once TRBV12-5 TRBD2 TGTGCTAGTGGTTTGGTACTCGGACTAGCGGTAACCTACGAGCAGTACTTC CASGLVLGLAVTYEQYF
TRBJ2-5 NA TRBV30 TRBD1 TGTGCCTGGAGTCCCCGATTCGGACAGGGCCACCTCCAAGAGACCCAGTACTTC CAWSPRFGQGHLQETQYF